This entry features one TCR beta chain sequence. Its antigen is as yet unknown. This entry belongs to a study of shared clonotypes between healthy human individuals. Study-level points and caveats: Among the subsets, naive ones generally showed larger estimated richness than memory ones.

Every subset's genomic DNA went evenly onto several immunoSEQ plates. A roughly 200 ng quantity of DNA, roughly 29,000 T cell genomes, went into the sorted-subset replicate PCRs. The repertoire was sequenced with immunoSEQ multiplex PCR; TCRdb's copy has only in-frame clones and lacks some. The data contain approximately 1.5 million clones, 98% of them seen just once; the ten biggest clones take up about 0.34%. The CDR3 covers 14 residues. Germline V gene lookup returns CDR1 MDHEN and CDR2 SYDVKM. The V and J ends lost 8 bases and 4 bases respectively, with 15 bases between them. The sequence came from a man between 25 and 39 years old in good health. The specimen sequenced was naive CD4+ T cells sorted from blood. The sample's subset: CD45RA+ positively selected. This chain links TRBV28 with TRBJ1-3; D is unclear. The CDR3 coding sequence is TGTGCCAGCTTTGAGGGATCCTGGGGAAACACCATATATTTT. This encodes CASFEGSWGNTIYF.